This record covers a single T cell receptor beta chain. The data were taken from a study of blood T cell repertoires in COVID-19. Overall study: Acute and convalescent COVID-19 samples came from the United States, Italy and Spain. Sample material is recorded as cDNA or gDNA derived from T cells, B-cell-depleted T cells, or PBMCs.

The CDR3 runs to 14 residues. In germline, CDR1 is SGHDN, CDR2 FVKESK. Trimming took 2 bases from V and 3 from J; bases not matched to a gene: 4. In the original workflow: By means of reference gene primer amplification, nucleated cell counts were estimated. The repertoire was sequenced with immunoSEQ multiplex PCR; TCRdb's copy has only in-frame clones and lacks some. The V and J calls and clone size are taken from that table; D and trimming were inferred from the DNA. The table shows 150,000 to 200,000 clones, with approximately 83% occurring only once. The rearrangement links TRBV14 to TRBJ2-7; 7 bases match TRBD1. The receptor was derived from a man in his fifties or sixties with active or convalescent COVID-19. Sequenced material: peripheral blood. The CDR3 loop reads CASSQYGTDYEQYF. The CDR3, as DNA: TGTGCCAGCAGCCAATATGGGACAGACTACGAGCAGTACTTC. The complete variable domain, with remaining parts taken from reference TRBV14 and TRBJ2-7, reads EAGVTQFPSHSVIEKGQTVTLRCDPISGHDNLYWYRRVMGKEIKFLLHFVKESKQDESGMPNNRFLAERTGGTYSTLKVQPAELEDSGVYFCASSQYGTDYEQYFGPGTRLTVT.